This T cell receptor beta chain was observed in a study of shared T cell receptors in the human thymus. Profiling relied on immunoSEQ multiplex PCR, and the TCRdb table lists in-frame clones only, not all of them. The table records 700,000 or so clones, 70% to 90% of them present only once. CDR3 length: 14 amino acids. Trimming at V came to 4 bases and at J to 2 bases, leaving 1 base not matched to a gene. The germline V gene has CDR1 MDHEN and CDR2 SYDVKM. Separately, the same data were catalogued under a study of human thymus T cells. From that second work: Unrelated individuals reportedly shared highly overlapping thymic TCR repertoires.

The sample was thymocytes. The sequence was collected from a girl under two years old with a congenital heart defect. The genes are TRBV28 and TRBJ2-7, with 11 bases that match TRBD1. The CDR3 protein is CASSWGQGAYEQYF. The CDR3 DNA sequence: TGTGCCAGCAGTTGGGGACAGGGGGCCTACGAGCAGTACTTC.